This entry lists 31 T cell receptor beta chains sequenced from one sample in a study of cytomegalovirus exposure and HLA in healthy donors. Vbeta (60) and Jbeta (13) primers were used in the PCR. This table comes from immunoSEQ multiplex PCR, and its TCRdb copy is limited to in-frame clones, with some not included. The table includes approximately 150,000 clones, approximately 68% detected once. The sequencing sample was made of PBMCs. These receptors all stem from a man aged 55 to 70 in good health and CMV-seronegative.

V gene TRBV19 combines with J gene TRBJ2-2, with a possible D match to TRBD2 (5 bases). The CDR3 spans 15 residues. Trimming left V 2 bases short and J 0 bases short, with 7 bases between. Germline CDR1 reads LNHDA; CDR2 reads SQIVND (reference sequence). The CDR3 reads CASSIHGTNTGELFF. The CDR3 DNA sequence: TGTGCCAGTAGTATACACGGGACGAACACCGGGGAGCTGTTTTTT.

The chain recombines TRBV19 with TRBJ1-5; 8 positions match TRBD1. Looked up from germline, CDR1 is LNHDA and CDR2 is SQIVND (reference sequence). The CDR3 is 17 amino acids. Unmatched junction bases numbered 12, after V lost 3 bases and J lost 5 bases. The CDR3 here is CASSMPLTGVGDQPQHF. CDR3 DNA: TGTGCCAGTAGTATGCCCCTGACAGGGGTTGGCGATCAGCCCCAGCATTTT.

The chain employs TRBV18 and TRBJ1-1; 7 positions match TRBD1. The length of the CDR3 is 15 residues. The trim removed 3 bases at V and 4 bases at J, leaving 8 bases unmatched. Germline V gene data show CDR1 as KGHSH and CDR2 as LQKENI. In nucleotides, the CDR3 is TGTGCCAGCTCACCGGCTAACAGGGGAGGCACTGAAGCTTTCTTT. It is translated as CASSPANRGGTEAFF.

The CDR3 coding sequence is TGTGCCAGCACTAATCCCCCGGGACAGGGGATTTACGAGCAGTACTTC. Translation gives CASTNPPGQGIYEQYF. The chain uses TRBV28 and TRBJ2-7; 10 nucleotides line up with TRBD1. CDR3 length: 16 residues. Germline CDR1 MDHEN, CDR2 SYDVKM. Germline trimming cut 7 bases from V and 4 bases from J; bases unmatched to any gene: 13. Together with reference TRBV28 and TRBJ2-7, the CDR3 gives the full variable domain: DVKVTQSSRYLVKRTGEKVFLECVQDMDHENMFWYRQDPGLGLRLIYFSYDVKMKEKGDIPEGYSVSREKKERFSLILESASTNQTSMYLCASTNPPGQGIYEQYFGPGTRLTVT.

The CDR3 DNA reads as TGTGCCAGTAGTATTCCCAGGTCCCAGCCCCAGCATTTT. Amino acids: CASSIPRSQPQHF. V usage is TRBV19 and J usage is TRBJ1-5; D gene unclear. CDR3 size: 13 residues. Trimming left V 3 bases short and J 7 bases short, with 10 bases between. Germline CDR1 LNHDA, CDR2 SQIVND (reference sequence).

The rearrangement joins TRBV19 to TRBJ1-2, with D possibly TRBD1 on 6 matching bases. Per the germline V gene, CDR1 is LNHDA and CDR2 is SQIVND (reference sequence). CDR3 length equals 12 residues. Trimming pared 6 bases from V and 4 bases from J, leaving 9 bases between. CDR3 in amino acids: CASSTGRYGYTF. CDR3 sequence (DNA): TGTGCCAGTAGCACAGGGCGCTATGGCTACACCTTC. Complete variable domain (other parts from reference TRBV19 and TRBJ1-2): DGGITQSPKYLFRKEGQNVTLSCEQNLNHDAMYWYRQDPGQGLRLIYYSQIVNDFQKGDIAEGYSVSREKKESFPLTVTSAQKNPTAFYLCASSTGRYGYTFGSGTRLTVV.

The chain joins TRBV18 to TRBJ2-1; 11 bases agree with TRBD2. The germline V gene encodes CDR1 KGHSH and CDR2 LQKENI. The CDR3 is 14 residues long. Trimming removed 8 bases from V and 4 bases from J; junction bases left unmatched: 4. The CDR3 protein is CASTTSGRYNEQFF. The CDR3 DNA reads TGTGCCAGCACAACTAGCGGGAGATACAATGAGCAGTTCTTC.

The chain links TRBV5-4 to TRBJ2-5; 13 nucleotides align to TRBD2. Looked up from germline, CDR1 is SGHNT and CDR2 is YYREEE (reference sequence). V shed 5 bases and J 1 base; nucleotides not matched to a gene: 5. This CDR3 has 16 amino acids. In DNA, the CDR3 is TGTGCCAGCAGACCAGGGACTAGCGGGACCCAAGAGACCCAGTACTTC. It encodes CASRPGTSGTQETQYF.

The J gene is TRBJ1-1, the V gene TRBV4-3; a weak D match, TRBD1 (5 bases). CDR1 and CDR2 from the germline V gene are LGHNA and YSLEER. With 4 bases removed from V and 8 bases from J, the gap between germline ends came to 17 bases. This CDR3 has 14 amino acids. The CDR3 sequence is CASSLRGGPAEAFF. The CDR3 nucleotides read TGCGCCAGCAGCCTGCGGGGGGGTCCCGCAGAAGCTTTCTTT.

This chain connects TRBV28 to TRBJ1-1; D not resolved. The CDR3 has 12 residues. Germline values: CDR1 MDHEN, CDR2 SYDVKM. V lost 4 bases, J lost 2 bases, and 5 bases lay in between. In nucleotides, the CDR3 is TGTGCCAGCAGTTCTATTAACACTGAAGCTTTCTTT. It specifies CASSSINTEAFF. Using reference TRBV28 and TRBJ1-1 for the parts outside the CDR3, the full variable domain is DVKVTQSSRYLVKRTGEKVFLECVQDMDHENMFWYRQDPGLGLRLIYFSYDVKMKEKGDIPEGYSVSREKKERFSLILESASTNQTSMYLCASSSINTEAFFGQGTRLTVV.

The chain carries TRBV28 and TRBJ2-3; maybe TRBD2 (6 bases). Deletions cut 7 bases from V and 4 bases from J, with 15 bases between. Germline V gene lookup returns CDR1 MDHEN and CDR2 SYDVKM. The CDR3 is made up of 14 amino acids. This CDR3 is CASTLQTGADTQYF. CDR3 DNA sequence: TGTGCCAGCACCCTCCAGACGGGGGCAGATACGCAGTATTTT.

The sample holds a few counts of this clone. V usage is TRBV9 and J usage is TRBJ2-7, with 8 bases matching TRBD2. Trimming removed 4 bases from V and 2 bases from J; junction bases left unmatched: 14. Germline V gene data show CDR1 as SGDLS and CDR2 as YYNGEE. The CDR3 has 17 residues. The CDR3 sequence: CASSRTQRAGATYEQYF. In DNA form, the CDR3 reads TGTGCCAGCAGCCGAACGCAACGAGCGGGAGCGACCTACGAGCAGTACTTC.

This clone was seen a single time. The J gene is TRBJ1-1, the V gene TRBV6-6; D gene unclear. The CDR3 runs 12 residues. Deletions cut 4 bases from V and 3 bases from J, with 6 bases between. CDR1 and CDR2 (germline): MNHNY, SVGAGI (reference sequence). In DNA, the CDR3 is TGTGCCAGCAGTTTTACTGACACTGAAGCTTTCTTT. Residues: CASSFTDTEAFF.

This chain connects TRBV6-1 to TRBJ2-5; 13 nucleotides match TRBD2. V lost 7 bases to trimming and J lost 4 bases; unmatched junction nucleotides: 3. Germline V CDR1 and CDR2: MNHNS, SASEGT. The CDR3 is 14 residues long. The CDR3 here is CASIRTSGGETQYF. The CDR3 DNA follows: TGTGCCAGCATTCGGACTAGCGGGGGAGAGACCCAGTACTTC.

J is TRBJ2-6 and V is TRBV10-3, with D maybe TRBD2 (6 bases). Trimming pared 7 bases from V and 1 base from J, leaving 23 bases between. CDR1 is ENHRY, CDR2 SYGVKD, per germline. The CDR3 covers 19 residues. The CDR3 nucleotides are TGTGCCATCAATTCTGTTGGAGGGCGGGAAGGGTCTGGGGCCAACGTCCTGACTTTC. It yields the protein CAINSVGGREGSGANVLTF.

The V and J genes are TRBV10-3 and TRBJ1-2, with TRBD1 matching over 7 bases. V lost 10 bases and J lost 5; bases outside the gene matches: 7. Germline CDR1 reads ENHRY; CDR2 reads SYGVKD. The CDR3 length is 12 residues. CDR3 residues: CASRRGEYGYTF. CDR3 DNA sequence: TGTGCCAGTCGCAGGGGGGAGTATGGCTACACCTTC.

This chain connects TRBV7-9 to TRBJ1-6, with 8 bases aligning to TRBD1. Germline CDR1 SEHNR, CDR2 FQNEAQ (reference sequence). CDR3 length equals 14 residues. V was clipped by 1 base and J by 9 bases; unmatched bases: 2. CDR3 loop: CASSLGTGLSPLHF. The CDR3, as DNA: TGTGCCAGCAGCTTAGGGACAGGGCTTTCACCCCTCCACTTT.

V is TRBV19 and J is TRBJ1-1; TRBD1 aligns across 8 bases. Germline CDR1 and CDR2: LNHDA and SQIVND (reference sequence). The V and J ends lost 4 bases and 1 base, in that order; junction bases with no gene match: 5. This CDR3 is built from 15 residues. The chain's CDR3 is CASSTIGQGNTEAFF. For the CDR3, the DNA is TGTGCCAGTAGTACCATCGGACAGGGGAACACTGAAGCTTTCTTT.

As to this clone: Additional DNA sequences in this sample encode the identical CDR3. The chain carries TRBV7-9 and TRBJ1-1, with D maybe TRBD1 (5 bases). The CDR3 is 16 amino acids. The germline CDR1 and CDR2 sequences are SEHNR and FQNEAQ (reference sequence). Trimming cost V 2 bases and J 5 bases, with 18 bases left between them. The CDR3 is CASSLTGGTGRTEAFF. DNA for the CDR3: TGTGCCAGCAGCTTAACGGGGGGGACTGGAAGGACTGAAGCTTTCTTT.

This rearrangement joins TRBV6-1 to TRBJ1-1; weak D call: TRBD1 (5 bases). V was cut by 5 bases and J by 4 bases, with 14 bases left in between. The CDR3 spans 14 residues. Germline-derived CDR1 and CDR2 are MNHNS and SASEGT. CDR3 amino acids: CASSHRGMATEAFF. The CDR3 DNA follows: TGTGCCAGCAGTCACCGGGGGATGGCCACTGAAGCTTTCTTT.

The chain couples TRBV10-2 to TRBJ1-2; D remains ambiguous. The ends were cut back, 0 bases at V and 0 bases at J, with 14 bases in the middle. The CDR3 covers 17 residues. Germline CDR1 WSHSY, CDR2 SAAADI. CDR3 nucleotides: TGCGCCAGCAGTGAGTCGTCGGGTCCGTCAGCTAACTATGGCTACACCTTC. This sequence encodes CASSESSGPSANYGYTF.

V usage is TRBV7-6 and J usage is TRBJ2-1; 7 positions match TRBD2. Germline V lookup: CDR1 SGHVS, CDR2 FNYEAQ. The CDR3 length is 15 residues. The junction had 6 bases not matched to a gene; V was cut back by 1 base and J by 6 bases. CDR3 amino acids: CASSLGLADLNEQFF. CDR3 coding DNA: TGTGCCAGCAGCTTAGGGCTAGCGGACCTCAATGAGCAGTTCTTC.

The chain employs TRBV4-1 and TRBJ1-2; D perhaps matches TRBD1 (5 bases). The CDR3 contains 17 residues. Between the trimmed V and J ends, which lost 2 bases and 8 bases, there was a span of 24 bases. The germline V gene encodes CDR1 MGHRA and CDR2 YSYEKL. This CDR3 is CASSQSIAGHSSYGYTF. The CDR3 DNA is TGCGCCAGCAGCCAATCTATAGCAGGACATTCTTCCTACGGCTACACCTTC.

The chain employs TRBV5-6 and TRBJ2-3; D gene ambiguous. Germline lookup yields CDR1 SGHDT and CDR2 YYEEEE. The CDR3 is 14 residues long. V shed 2 bases and J shed 2 bases, with 9 bases lying between them. CDR3 bases: TGTGCCAGCAGCTTACCAGTTAACACAGATACGCAGTATTTT. Translation gives CASSLPVNTDTQYF.

The J gene is TRBJ2-1, the V gene TRBV19, with D possibly TRBD1 on 6 matching bases. The V gene lost 6 bases and the J gene lost 6 bases, with 21 bases spanning the gap. The V gene's germline CDR1 is LNHDA and CDR2 SQIVND (reference sequence). The CDR3 loop spans 16 amino acids. The CDR3 here is CASSRNRDTLFNEQFF. In DNA form, the CDR3 reads TGTGCCAGTAGCAGAAACCGGGACACTTTGTTCAATGAGCAGTTCTTC. Full variable domain (rest looked up from reference TRBV19 and TRBJ2-1): DGGITQSPKYLFRKEGQNVTLSCEQNLNHDAMYWYRQDPGQGLRLIYYSQIVNDFQKGDIAEGYSVSREKKESFPLTVTSAQKNPTAFYLCASSRNRDTLFNEQFFGPGTRLTVL.

This clone was recorded a few times. The chain couples TRBV19 to TRBJ1-3, with D tentatively TRBD1 (6 bases). CDR1 is LNHDA and CDR2 is SQIVND in the germline V gene (reference sequence). V lost 5 bases and J 0 bases, leaving 14 bases between the germline ends. This CDR3 region has 16 residues. CDR3 in DNA: TGTGCCAGTAGTTCCCGCGACAGGACCTCTGGAAACACCATATATTTT. It encodes CASSSRDRTSGNTIYF. The whole variable domain, remainder taken from reference TRBV19 and TRBJ1-3, is DGGITQSPKYLFRKEGQNVTLSCEQNLNHDAMYWYRQDPGQGLRLIYYSQIVNDFQKGDIAEGYSVSREKKESFPLTVTSAQKNPTAFYLCASSSRDRTSGNTIYFGEGSWLTVV.

The chain has TRBV6-5 and TRBJ1-1; perhaps TRBD1 as D (6 bases). Germline V gives CDR1 MNHEY, CDR2 SVGAGI. Between the trimmed V and J ends, which lost 4 bases and 0 bases, there was a span of 12 bases. The CDR3 runs 15 residues. The CDR3 DNA is TGTGCCAGCAGTTCCTCAACAGGGTTGAACACTGAAGCTTTCTTT. This codes for CASSSSTGLNTEAFF.

The gene calls are TRBV5-1 and TRBJ2-3; 10 bases fit TRBD2. The CDR3 runs 15 residues. CDR1 is SGHRS and CDR2 is YFSETQ in the germline V gene. The V gene end was trimmed by 4 bases and the J gene end by 0 bases; junction bases not matched to a gene: 2. The CDR3 region has the DNA TGCGCCAGCAGCCTAGCGGGGGTTAGCACAGATACGCAGTATTTT. Translating gives CASSLAGVSTDTQYF.

The rearrangement joins TRBV5-4 to TRBJ1-4, with D maybe TRBD1 (5 bases). This CDR3 region has 16 residues. Germline CDR1 reads SGHNT; CDR2 reads YYREEE (reference sequence). Trimming left V 4 bases short and J 0 bases short, with 13 bases between. CDR3 protein: CASSRPQGTTNEKLFF. The CDR3 DNA reads TGTGCCAGCAGCAGACCGCAGGGAACAACTAATGAAAAACTGTTTTTT.

The genes are TRBV6-5 and TRBJ1-1; TRBD1 matches at 7 bases. J gave up 5 bases and V 4 bases, and 10 bases lay outside the gene matches. CDR3 length: 15 amino acids. Germline V gene sequence: CDR1 MNHEY, CDR2 SVGAGI. As DNA, the CDR3 is TGTGCCAGCAGTTCGCTTAATCCAGGGGGGACTGAAGCTTTCTTT. It encodes CASSSLNPGGTEAFF.

The chain employs TRBV27 and TRBJ2-7; TRBD1 aligns across 11 bases. V lost 8 bases, J lost 8 bases, and 5 bases stayed unmatched. The CDR3 totals 12 residues. Germline assignment: CDR1 MNHEY and CDR2 SMNVEV (reference sequence). As DNA, the CDR3 is TGTGCCAGCGGGGACAGGGGGGGCCAGCAGTACTTC. Its translation is CASGDRGGQQYF.